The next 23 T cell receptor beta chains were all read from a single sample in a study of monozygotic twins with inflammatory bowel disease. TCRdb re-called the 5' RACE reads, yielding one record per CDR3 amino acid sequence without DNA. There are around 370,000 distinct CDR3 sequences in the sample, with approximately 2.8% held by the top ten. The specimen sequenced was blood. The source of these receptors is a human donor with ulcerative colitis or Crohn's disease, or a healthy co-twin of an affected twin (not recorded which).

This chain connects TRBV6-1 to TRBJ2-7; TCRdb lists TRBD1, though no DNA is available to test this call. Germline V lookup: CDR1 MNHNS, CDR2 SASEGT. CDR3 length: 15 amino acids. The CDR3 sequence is CASHWDRRRLYEQYF.

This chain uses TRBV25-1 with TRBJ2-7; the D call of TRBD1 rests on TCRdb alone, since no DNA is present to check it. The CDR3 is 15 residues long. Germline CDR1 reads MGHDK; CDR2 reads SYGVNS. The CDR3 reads CASSESGGLSYEQYF.

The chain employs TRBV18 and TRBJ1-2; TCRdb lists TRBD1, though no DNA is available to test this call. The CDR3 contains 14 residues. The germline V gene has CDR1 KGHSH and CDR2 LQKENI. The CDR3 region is CASSRDRGLYGYTF. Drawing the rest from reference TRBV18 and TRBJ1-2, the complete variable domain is NAGVMQNPRHLVRRRGQEARLRCSPMKGHSHVYWYRQLPEEGLKFMVYLQKENIIDESGMPKERFSAEFPKEGPSILRIQQVVRGDSAAYFCASSRDRGLYGYTFGSGTRLTVV.

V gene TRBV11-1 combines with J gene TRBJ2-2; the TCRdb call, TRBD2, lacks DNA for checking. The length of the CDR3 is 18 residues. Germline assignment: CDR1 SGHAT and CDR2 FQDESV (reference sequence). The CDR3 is CASSLQRGLADYTGELFF.

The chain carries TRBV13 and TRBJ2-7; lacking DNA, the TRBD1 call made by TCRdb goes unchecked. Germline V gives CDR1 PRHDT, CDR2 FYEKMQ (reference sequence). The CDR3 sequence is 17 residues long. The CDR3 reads CASSFRARREFVYEQYF.

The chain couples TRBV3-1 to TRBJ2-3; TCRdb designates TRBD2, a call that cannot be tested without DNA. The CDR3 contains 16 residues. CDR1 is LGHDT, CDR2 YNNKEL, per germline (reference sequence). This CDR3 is CASSLLAGVLTDTQYF.

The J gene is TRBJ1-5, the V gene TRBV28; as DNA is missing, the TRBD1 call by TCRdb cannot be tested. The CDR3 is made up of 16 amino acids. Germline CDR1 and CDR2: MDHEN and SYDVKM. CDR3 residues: CASSLPPGFPNQPQHF.

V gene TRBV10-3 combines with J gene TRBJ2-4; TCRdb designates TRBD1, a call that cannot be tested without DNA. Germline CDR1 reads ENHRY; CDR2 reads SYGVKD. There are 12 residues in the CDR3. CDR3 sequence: CARTGRMDMQYF.

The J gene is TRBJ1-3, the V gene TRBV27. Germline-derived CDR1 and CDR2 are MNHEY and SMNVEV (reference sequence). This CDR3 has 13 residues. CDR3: CASSLGLRDTIYF.

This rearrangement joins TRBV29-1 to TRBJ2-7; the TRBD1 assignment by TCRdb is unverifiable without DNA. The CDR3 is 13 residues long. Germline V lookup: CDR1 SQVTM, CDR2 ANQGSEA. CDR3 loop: CSVGAGGPYEQYF.

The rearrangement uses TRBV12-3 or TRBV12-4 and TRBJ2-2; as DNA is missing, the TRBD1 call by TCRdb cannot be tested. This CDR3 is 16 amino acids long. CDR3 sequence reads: CASSLVFGQGSGELFF.

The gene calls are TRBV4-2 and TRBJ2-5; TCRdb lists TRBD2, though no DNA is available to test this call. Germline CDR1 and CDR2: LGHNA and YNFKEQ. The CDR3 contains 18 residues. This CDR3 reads CASSQGFLTSGGWETQYF.

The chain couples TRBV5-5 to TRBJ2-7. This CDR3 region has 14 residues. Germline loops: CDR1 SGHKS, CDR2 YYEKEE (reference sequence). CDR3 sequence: CASSLRHSTYEQYF.

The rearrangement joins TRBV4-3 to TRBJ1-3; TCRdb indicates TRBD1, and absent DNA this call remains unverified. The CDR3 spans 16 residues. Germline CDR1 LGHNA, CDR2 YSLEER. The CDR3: CASSLSPTDSGNTIYF.

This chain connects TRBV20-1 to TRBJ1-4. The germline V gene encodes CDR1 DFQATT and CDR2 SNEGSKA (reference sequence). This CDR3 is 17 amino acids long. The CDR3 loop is CSARDSGIRRANEKLFF.

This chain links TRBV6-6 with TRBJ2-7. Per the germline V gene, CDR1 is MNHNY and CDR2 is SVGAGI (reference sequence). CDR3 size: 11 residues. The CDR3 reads CASSPKHEQYF.

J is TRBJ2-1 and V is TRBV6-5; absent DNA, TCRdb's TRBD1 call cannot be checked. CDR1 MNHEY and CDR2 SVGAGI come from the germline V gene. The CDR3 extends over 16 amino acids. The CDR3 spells CASSYSRTGGYNEQFF.

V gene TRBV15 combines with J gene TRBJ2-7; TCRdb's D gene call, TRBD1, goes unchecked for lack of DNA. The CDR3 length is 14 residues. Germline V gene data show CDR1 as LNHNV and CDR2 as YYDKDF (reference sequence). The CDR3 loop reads CATSRVGTVYEQYF.

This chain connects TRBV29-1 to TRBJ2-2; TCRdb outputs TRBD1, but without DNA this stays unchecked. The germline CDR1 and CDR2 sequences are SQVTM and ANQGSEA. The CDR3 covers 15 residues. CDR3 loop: CSAAKSRGLTGELFF.

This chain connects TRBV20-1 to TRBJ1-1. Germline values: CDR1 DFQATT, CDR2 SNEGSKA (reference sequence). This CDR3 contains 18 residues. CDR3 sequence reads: CSASGVGPPSSLSRIAFF.

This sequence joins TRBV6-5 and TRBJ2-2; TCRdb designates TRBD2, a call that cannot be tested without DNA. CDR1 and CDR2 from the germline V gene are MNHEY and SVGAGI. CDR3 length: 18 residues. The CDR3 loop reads CASSYSIFSGSFTGELFF.

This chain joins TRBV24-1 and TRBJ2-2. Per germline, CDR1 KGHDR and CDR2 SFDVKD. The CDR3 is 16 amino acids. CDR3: CATSDLETANTGELFF.

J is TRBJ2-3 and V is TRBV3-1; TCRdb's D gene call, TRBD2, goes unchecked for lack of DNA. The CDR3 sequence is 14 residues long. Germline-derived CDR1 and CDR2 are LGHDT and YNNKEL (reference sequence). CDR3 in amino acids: CASSQRLAEDTQYF.